The 21 T cell receptor beta chains below come from one sample, sequenced in a study of T cell repertoires in cytomegalovirus infection. TCRdb reprocessed the reads via MiXCR and lists one record per CDR3 protein. Of about 770,000 distinct CDR3 sequences in the sample, roughly 28% are singletons; the top ten hold approximately 14%. For these receptors, no antigen is known. This specimen was cultured CD8+ T cells from PBMCs, taken from culture after CMV antigen stimulation. The receptors were gathered from a human donor in good health (CMV status not recorded). Some clones in this sample may be carry-over from other donors' samples.

The chain has TRBV6-6 and TRBJ1-2; no reliable D call. Trimming removed 5 bases from V and 4 bases from J, with 17 bases in between. The length of the CDR3 is 15 residues. The germline V gene encodes CDR1 MNHNY and CDR2 SVGAGI (reference sequence). CDR3 sequence (DNA): TGTGCCAGCAGTAACACCCCAGGTGACATCTATGGCTACACCTTC. It codes for CASSNTPGDIYGYTF.

This clonotype occurred a few times. The rearrangement joins TRBV9 to TRBJ2-1, with D tentatively TRBD2 (7 bases). Germline lookup yields CDR1 SGDLS and CDR2 YYNGEE. Trimming pared 4 bases from V and 4 bases from J, leaving 18 bases between. The CDR3 has 16 amino acids. CDR3 region: CASSPSGGKNYNEQFF. The CDR3 DNA is TGTGCCAGCAGCCCTTCGGGGGGCAAGAATTACAATGAGCAGTTCTTC.

The chain combines TRBV7-6 with TRBJ1-1; TRBD1 matches 7 bases. The CDR3 consists of 15 residues. V dropped 4 bases and J dropped 1; count of bases not matched to a gene: 6. Germline V gives CDR1 SGHVS, CDR2 FNYEAQ. The CDR3 coding sequence is TGTGCCAGCAGCTCCCGGACAGGATCGAACACTGAAGCTTTCTTT. Encoded protein: CASSSRTGSNTEAFF.

The chain couples TRBV6-5 to TRBJ1-1; D is unclear. Looked up from germline, CDR1 is MNHEY and CDR2 is SVGAGI. Trimming removed 1 base at V and 2 bases at J, with 8 bases between. CDR3 length: 14 amino acids. This chain's CDR3 is CASSYYPDNTEAFF. In DNA form, the CDR3 reads TGTGCCAGCAGTTACTATCCAGATAACACTGAAGCTTTCTTT.

This clonotype occurred a few times. The chain joins TRBV7-6 to TRBJ2-1; the D gene is possibly TRBD2 (6 bases). The CDR3 is 15 amino acids. CDR1 and CDR2 from the germline V gene are SGHVS and FNYEAQ. V lost 0 bases, J lost 6 bases, and 12 bases lay in between. CDR3 residues: CASSLASRRGNEQFF. The CDR3 DNA sequence: TGTGCCAGCAGCTTAGCGTCCAGGAGGGGCAATGAGCAGTTCTTC.

This clonotype was picked up one time. The gene calls are TRBV28 and TRBJ1-5, with unresolved D. This CDR3 contains 12 residues. Trimming pared 3 bases from V and 10 bases from J, leaving 10 bases between. Per the germline V gene, CDR1 is MDHEN and CDR2 is SYDVKM. CDR3 loop: CASSFVPGPQHF. CDR3 nucleotides: TGTGCCAGCAGTTTTGTTCCGGGTCCCCAGCATTTT.

The rearrangement uses TRBV2 and TRBJ2-6; no firm D call. The V end was cut by 8 bases, the J end by 6 bases, with 14 bases between. Looked up from germline, CDR1 is SNHLY and CDR2 is FYNNEI. This CDR3 has 14 residues. The CDR3 here is CASLDHGEANVLTF. The CDR3 bases are TGTGCCAGCCTGGACCACGGAGAGGCCAACGTCCTGACTTTC.

This chain joins TRBV19 and TRBJ2-1; D is ambiguous. V lost 5 bases and J lost 7, with 18 bases in between. CDR3 length equals 15 residues. Germline CDR1 LNHDA, CDR2 SQIVND (reference sequence). CDR3 sequence (DNA): TGTGCCAGTAGTTTCGGGCCCGCCGAAGTGAATGAGCAGTTCTTC. Translation: CASSFGPAEVNEQFF.

The chain has TRBV10-1 and TRBJ2-7; D not resolved. V was cut by 3 bases and J by 3 bases, with 12 bases left in between. Germline-derived CDR1 and CDR2 are WNHNN and SYGVQD (reference sequence). The CDR3 is made up of 14 amino acids. The CDR3 nucleotides are TGCGCCAGCAGTGACTCGGCCAGTTTCTACGAGCAGTACTTC. Its protein is CASSDSASFYEQYF.

The J gene is TRBJ2-7, the V gene TRBV27; D is perhaps TRBD1 or TRBD2 (6 bases each). This CDR3 is 16 amino acids long. V was shortened by 3 bases and J by 5 bases, with 20 bases between the two germline ends. Germline V gene data show CDR1 as MNHEY and CDR2 as SMNVEV (reference sequence). CDR3 amino acids: CASSFRGASIPDEQYF. For the CDR3, the DNA is TGTGCCAGCAGTTTTAGGGGGGCCTCAATCCCCGACGAGCAGTACTTC.

This rearrangement joins TRBV7-9 to TRBJ2-7; D is unresolved. V lost 0 bases, J lost 6 bases, and 6 bases lay in between. The CDR3 has 12 residues. The germline V gene encodes CDR1 SEHNR and CDR2 FQNEAQ (reference sequence). CDR3 protein: CASSLAGAEQYF. The CDR3 region has the DNA TGTGCCAGCAGCTTAGCCGGCGCCGAGCAGTACTTC.

This chain joins TRBV6-8 and TRBJ1-2; D call uncertain. Germline-derived CDR1 and CDR2 are MNHGY and SAAAGT. This CDR3 contains 13 residues. Trimming shortened V by 3 bases and J by 1 base, and 6 bases separated the two germline ends. As DNA, the CDR3 is TGTGCCAGCAGTTATGCAGATAACTATGGCTACACCTTC. It encodes CASSYADNYGYTF.

The V gene is TRBV27, the J gene TRBJ1-1; D gene uncertain. The CDR3 extends over 12 amino acids. Germline values: CDR1 MNHEY, CDR2 SMNVEV (reference sequence). V was trimmed by 5 bases and J by 7 bases, leaving 11 bases between them. CDR3 sequence: CASSPRGNEAFF. The CDR3 DNA reads as TGTGCCAGCAGTCCTCGAGGGAATGAAGCTTTCTTT.

This clonotype was counted between two and nine times. This rearrangement joins TRBV6-5 to TRBJ2-1, with a tentative D call TRBD2 (6 bases). V lost 3 bases and J lost 2, with 11 bases in between. The CDR3 is made up of 15 amino acids. The germline V gene encodes CDR1 MNHEY and CDR2 SVGAGI. CDR3 sequence: CASSYSREPYNEQFF. The CDR3 nucleotides are TGTGCCAGCAGTTATAGCCGGGAGCCCTACAATGAGCAGTTCTTC.

The CDR3 reads CASSVVRGPASNTGELFF. Written as DNA, the CDR3 is TGTGCCAGCAGCGTAGTTCGGGGTCCAGCGTCGAACACCGGGGAGCTGTTTTTT. J is TRBJ2-2 and V is TRBV9, with D possibly TRBD2 on 5 matching bases. The V gene lost 0 bases and the J gene lost 0 bases, with 15 bases spanning the gap. This CDR3 spans 18 amino acids. In germline, CDR1 is SGDLS, CDR2 YYNGEE.

The CDR3 bases are TGTGCCACTCGACACAAATACAATCAGCCCCAGCATTTT. It specifies CATRHKYNQPQHF. The chain has TRBV19 and TRBJ1-5; D unclear. CDR3 length: 13 residues. Germline assignment: CDR1 LNHDA and CDR2 SQIVND (reference sequence). Trimming shortened V by 10 bases and J by 3 bases, and 13 bases separated the two germline ends. Combining the CDR3 with reference TRBV19 and TRBJ1-5 gives the whole variable domain DGGITQSPKYLFRKEGQNVTLSCEQNLNHDAMYWYRQDPGQGLRLIYYSQIVNDFQKGDIAEGYSVSREKKESFPLTVTSAQKNPTAFYLCATRHKYNQPQHFGDGTRLSIL.

In this sample, this clonotype turned up many times. The genes are TRBV7-8 and TRBJ1-5; 9 bases match TRBD1. Germline CDR1 is SGHVS and CDR2 is FQNEAQ. CDR3 length: 17 amino acids. The junction had 5 bases not matched to a gene; V was cut back by 2 bases and J by 0 bases. As DNA, the CDR3 is TGTGCCAGCAGCTTAAGGACAGGGGCTTATAGCAATCAGCCCCAGCATTTT. Translating gives CASSLRTGAYSNQPQHF.

The genes are TRBV5-4 and TRBJ2-1, with D possibly being TRBD2 (5 bases). The CDR3 loop spans 12 amino acids. The germline V gene has CDR1 SGHNT and CDR2 YYREEE (reference sequence). The germline V and J ends were trimmed by 3 bases and 8 bases, with 9 bases remaining between them. CDR3 sequence (DNA): TGTGCCAGCAGCTCGGGCGGGCATGAGCAGTTCTTC. Its protein is CASSSGGHEQFF.

This clonotype was picked up many times. This chain uses TRBV28 with TRBJ1-1; D unresolved. The CDR3 is 13 amino acids. Looked up from germline, CDR1 is MDHEN and CDR2 is SYDVKM. V shed 6 bases and J shed 2 bases, with 10 bases lying between them. CDR3 DNA: TGTGCCAGCAGCTTACAAGAAAACACTGAAGCTTTCTTT. Protein: CASSLQENTEAFF.

This clonotype showed up just a few times. CDR3 DNA: TGTGCCAGCAGTATCTACCCGTTACTACCTGGCTACACCTTC. It encodes CASSIYPLLPGYTF. This chain uses TRBV27 with TRBJ1-2; D not resolved. The CDR3 is made up of 14 amino acids. In germline, CDR1 is MNHEY, CDR2 SMNVEV (reference sequence). V lost 5 bases and J lost 7, with 17 bases in between.

The table lists this clonotype with a few counts. This chain links TRBV11-1 with TRBJ2-2; the D gene is possibly TRBD2 (5 bases). V lost 5 bases, J lost 7 bases, and 14 bases lay in between. Germline V gives CDR1 SGHAT, CDR2 FQDESV (reference sequence). This CDR3 has 14 amino acids. Here the CDR3 reads CASSPDWNRGELFF. CDR3 nucleotides: TGTGCCAGCAGCCCGGACTGGAATCGCGGGGAGCTGTTTTTT. The whole variable domain, remainder taken from reference TRBV11-1 and TRBJ2-2, is EAEVAQSPRYKITEKSQAVAFWCDPISGHATLYWYRQILGQGPELLVQFQDESVVDDSQLPKDRFSAERLKGVDSTLKIQPAELGDSAMYLCASSPDWNRGELFFGEGSRLTVL.